This TCR beta chain was identified during a study of T cell clonality in common variable immunodeficiency. The repertoire was sequenced with immunoSEQ multiplex PCR; TCRdb's copy has only in-frame clones and lacks some. Sampling found about 42,000 clones, none seen once. This clone showed up many times. The CDR3 extends 3 residues past the end of the read, so its final part is completed from the germline J gene. Looked up from germline, CDR1 is SGHRS and CDR2 is YFSETQ. This CDR3 spans 15 amino acids. Between the trimmed V and J ends, which lost 5 bases and 1 base, there was a span of 15 bases. Source material: peripheral blood mononuclear cells. The source is a person between 18 and 69 years old in good health. This chain connects TRBV5-1 to TRBJ1-1; TRBD1 is a possible D gene (5 bases). The covered CDR3 bases are TGCGCCAGCAGGCGGTGGGGGGGTTCGAACACTGAA. Translation: CASRRWGGSNTE. The entire CDR3 reads CASRRWGGSNTEAFF. Based on the CDR3 plus reference TRBV5-1 and TRBJ1-1, the full variable domain is KAGVTQTPRYLIKTRGQQVTLSCSPISGHRSVSWYQQTPGQGLQFLFEYFSETQRNKGNFPGRFSGRQFSNSRSEMNVSTLELGDSALYLCASRRWGGSNTEAFFGQGTRLTVV.